These 14 T cell receptor beta chains were all obtained from the same sample, sequenced in a study of regulatory T cells in long-lasting Graves disease (dated by TCRdb to about 2021). Preparation of the library involved multiplex PCR. Instrument on record: Illumina HiSeq 4000. CDR3 regions were amplified by Arm-PCR with iRepertoire HTBI primers to construct TCR beta libraries. TCRdb reanalyzed the raw reads on its own, using fastp at Q25 for trimming and MiXCR for clone calling, and kept in-frame beta chains. Each entry is one CDR3 protein sequence, shown with its most common DNA and genes. This sample holds over 350,000 distinct CDR3 sequences; approximately 16% were observed only once. Over 7% of the sample is taken by the ten largest. Taken with the paper, the label for time point translates to: newly diagnosed GD, antithyroid drugs for less than 3 months. For both TCR sequencing and RNA sequencing, RNA was extracted from PBMCs using TRIzol.

These same records also appear under a second study, on T cells in Graves' hyperthyroidism and ophthalmopathy.

The specimen comprised peripheral blood mononuclear cells (PBMCs), sampled at new diagnosis, from a patient treated with antithyroid drugs. The receptors originated from a woman between 40 and 50 years old with Graves disease. Donor details come from another sample of the same person, matched by shared clones.

This clonotype appeared a few times. The chain has TRBV20-1 and TRBJ2-7; TRBD2 aligns across 9 bases. The CDR3 runs to 18 residues. The germline gives CDR1 DFQATT, CDR2 SNEGSKA (reference sequence). Trimming took 0 bases from V and 4 from J; bases not matched to a gene: 16. This chain's CDR3 is CSARDSAGSGSNLYEQYF. CDR3 bases: TGCAGTGCTAGAGATAGTGCGGGTAGCGGGAGTAACCTTTACGAGCAGTACTTC.

Many counts were recorded for this clonotype. The J gene is TRBJ2-1, the V gene TRBV13; 8 bases agree with TRBD2. CDR1 PRHDT and CDR2 FYEKMQ come from the germline V gene (reference sequence). Germline trimming cut 5 bases from V and 10 bases from J; bases unmatched to any gene: 7. The length of the CDR3 is 13 residues. CDR3 sequence (DNA): TGTGCCAGCAGCCCACTAGCGGAGCCCGAGCAGTTCTTC. Its protein product is CASSPLAEPEQFF.

The table lists this clonotype with a few counts. The V and J genes are TRBV5-1 and TRBJ2-7; 9 positions match TRBD1. Losses at the gene ends were 4 bases for V and 4 bases for J; bases not matched to a gene: 9. The CDR3 contains 15 residues. Per the germline V gene, CDR1 is SGHRS and CDR2 is YFSETQ. DNA for the CDR3: TGCGCCAGCAGCCTGGGACAGGGAAGTATGTACGAGCAGTACTTC. This codes for CASSLGQGSMYEQYF.

The genes are TRBV10-3 and TRBJ1-3; 7 bases align to TRBD1. The ends lost 4 bases at V and 3 bases at J; junction bases unmatched: 9. The CDR3 contains 16 residues. The germline CDR1 and CDR2 sequences are ENHRY and SYGVKD. The CDR3: CAISGPGQSSGNTIYF. The CDR3 DNA reads TGTGCCATCAGTGGACCGGGACAGAGTAGTGGAAACACCATATATTTT.

This clonotype was detected many times. This rearrangement joins TRBV20-1 to TRBJ2-1; D is possibly TRBD1 (5 bases). Trimming stripped 0 bases from V and 2 bases from J, with 14 bases between. Germline V lookup: CDR1 DFQATT, CDR2 SNEGSKA (reference sequence). The CDR3 has 16 amino acids. CDR3 bases: TGCAGTGCTAGAGATCGTGGGGCTGTAGCCTACAATGAGCAGTTCTTC. Protein product: CSARDRGAVAYNEQFF.

The chain has TRBV30 and TRBJ2-1, with D perhaps matching TRBD1 (6 bases). The CDR3 length is 14 residues. V was cut by 0 bases and J by 8 bases, with 14 bases left in between. CDR1 is GTSNPN, CDR2 SVGIG, per germline (reference sequence). The CDR3 DNA reads TGTGCCTGGAGTGTACAGGGTTTACGGGATGAGCAGTTCTTC. This sequence encodes CAWSVQGLRDEQFF.

This clonotype was detected a few times. The chain employs TRBV19 and TRBJ2-7; D unresolved. CDR1 LNHDA and CDR2 SQIVND come from the germline V gene (reference sequence). Trimming removed 5 bases at V and 3 bases at J, with 20 bases between. This CDR3 spans 16 amino acids. The CDR3 sequence is CASSVRAEIGHYEQYF. CDR3 coding DNA: TGTGCCAGTAGTGTCCGTGCGGAAATCGGGCACTACGAGCAGTACTTC.

This clonotype appeared many times. The rearrangement links TRBV3-1 to TRBJ2-7; 12 positions agree with TRBD2. The germline CDR1 and CDR2 sequences are LGHDT and YNNKEL (reference sequence). After removal of 5 bases from V and 6 bases from J, the junction contained 5 bases not matched to a gene. This CDR3 is 14 amino acids long. CDR3 DNA sequence: TGTGCCAGCAGCAGACTAGCGGGAGAGTCCGAGCAGTACTTC. The encoded protein is CASSRLAGESEQYF.

This clonotype was seen at least ten times. V and J are TRBV20-1 and TRBJ2-3; 8 nucleotides match TRBD1. Trimming took 6 bases from V and 4 from J; bases not matched to a gene: 12. The CDR3 loop spans 15 amino acids. The germline CDR1 and CDR2 sequences are DFQATT and SNEGSKA (reference sequence). CDR3: CSAARGRGRADTQYF. The DNA for the CDR3 is TGCAGTGCGGCGAGGGGCAGGGGGCGCGCAGATACGCAGTATTTT.

This rearrangement joins TRBV12-3 or TRBV12-4 to TRBJ2-3, with D unresolved. V was trimmed by 1 base and J by 1 base, leaving 9 bases between them. CDR3 length: 15 residues. CDR3 amino acids: CASSLGATGTDTQYF. In DNA, the CDR3 is TGTGCCAGCAGTTTAGGTGCAACTGGCACAGATACGCAGTATTTT.

This clonotype was picked up many times. This chain uses TRBV28 with TRBJ2-7, with no clear D. Germline-derived CDR1 and CDR2 are MDHEN and SYDVKM. V lost 6 bases and J 1 base, leaving 10 bases between the germline ends. The CDR3 runs to 13 residues. This CDR3 is CASSLDVSYEQYF. In nucleotides, the CDR3 is TGTGCCAGCAGCCTGGACGTTTCCTACGAGCAGTACTTC.

A few counts support this clonotype. The genes are TRBV13 and TRBJ2-1, with 13 bases aligning to TRBD2. After removal of 4 bases from V and 9 bases from J, the junction contained 6 bases not matched to a gene. The CDR3 runs 15 residues. Germline loops: CDR1 PRHDT, CDR2 FYEKMQ (reference sequence). Here the CDR3 reads CASSWTSGRIGEQFF. In DNA form, the CDR3 reads TGTGCCAGCAGCTGGACTAGCGGGAGAATAGGTGAGCAGTTCTTC.

In this sample, this clonotype turned up many times. The J gene is TRBJ1-1, the V gene TRBV28; 9 nucleotides agree with TRBD1. Trimming cost V 7 bases and J 4 bases; bases outside gene matches: 16. CDR1 MDHEN and CDR2 SYDVKM come from the germline V gene. The CDR3 length is 17 residues. The CDR3 bases are TGTGCCAGCACCTCCACAGGGGGCGGCTTCGACGGCACTGAAGCTTTCTTT. It yields the protein CASTSTGGGFDGTEAFF.

There are many counts of this clonotype. This chain uses TRBV27 with TRBJ2-5; D call uncertain. CDR3 length: 13 residues. V lost 4 bases and J 4 bases, leaving 10 bases between the germline ends. CDR1 and CDR2 from the germline V gene are MNHEY and SMNVEV (reference sequence). CDR3 residues: CASSYDSGETQYF. CDR3 nucleotide sequence: TGTGCCAGCAGTTACGACTCTGGAGAGACCCAGTACTTC.